This T cell receptor beta chain stems from a study of response to subunit inactivated influenza vaccine. This clonotype was seen a handful of times. TCRdb reprocessed the RT-PCR reads via MiXCR and lists one record per CDR3 protein. In the table there are 500,000 to 600,000 distinct CDR3 sequences, about 11% of which are singletons. Looked up from germline, CDR1 is ENHRY and CDR2 is SYGVKD. Trimming removed 2 bases from V and 3 bases from J, with 10 bases in between. This CDR3 spans 14 amino acids. The data were also submitted as part of a second study, on T cells expressing NK-cell markers. That paper states: Template switching by 5'RACE with UMIs generated the TCR beta cDNA. The TCR beta repertoires originated in sorted CD3+CD56+NKG2C+, CD3+CD56+NKG2C- and CD3+CD56-NKG2C+ T cells. For several experiments, T cell sorting was restricted to the alpha-beta TCR population by means of an anti-gamma-delta TCR antibody. Of the CD8+ T cells in six or seven donors, roughly 1.0-7.5% belonged to dominant NKG2C+ clonotypes.

The input for sequencing was PBMCs from blood, taken on the day of vaccination. V is TRBV10-3 and J is TRBJ1-2; unclear D gene. The source of this sequence is a man over 45 who received an inactivated influenza vaccine. CDR3 region: CAISENGADYGYTF. The CDR3 bases are TGTGCCATCAGTGAGAACGGTGCGGACTATGGCTACACCTTC.